These T cell receptor beta chains were read from a single sample in a study of cytotoxic CD8 clonotypes in ibrutinib-treated CLL. TCRdb's copy holds only in-frame clones and misses some; the assay was immunoSEQ multiplex PCR. The sample has 250,000 to 350,000 clones; about 72% are singletons. The sequenced sample was PBMCs, obtained at disease progression, from a patient treated with ibrutinib. Receptors originate from a human donor with chronic lymphocytic leukemia. CDR3s include the opening cysteine and the closing phenylalanine or tryptophan. A D gene is named only where the DNA matches it firmly. Clone sizes are given selectively: once, few, many, or a class where the clone is expanded.

cdr3_aa: CASSLWASGPTGELFF; cdr3_nt: TGTGCCAGCAGTCTCTGGGCTAGCGGGCCGACCGGGGAGCTGTTTTTT; v_call: TRBV28; d_call: TRBD2; clone_size: NA; j_call: TRBJ2-2
cdr3_aa: CASSISGGAWTDTQYF; cdr3_nt: TGTGCCAGTAGTATTAGCGGGGGGGCCTGGACAGATACGCAGTATTTT; v_call: TRBV19; d_call: TRBD2; clone_size: NA; j_call: TRBJ2-3
cdr3_aa: CASSQLGLAGFGQSYEQYF; cdr3_nt: TGCGCCAGCAGCCAATTGGGACTAGCGGGGTTCGGCCAATCCTACGAGCAGTACTTC; v_call: TRBV4-1; d_call: TRBD2; clone_size: few; j_call: TRBJ2-7
cdr3_aa: CASDPRGQNTGELFF; cdr3_nt: TGTGCCAGCGATCCCAGGGGACAGAACACCGGGGAGCTGTTTTTT; v_call: TRBV19; d_call: NA; clone_size: NA; j_call: TRBJ2-2
cdr3_aa: CAIARSEEAYEQYF; cdr3_nt: TGTGCCATCGCTCGGTCCGAGGAGGCCTACGAGCAGTACTTC; v_call: TRBV15; d_call: NA; clone_size: NA; j_call: TRBJ2-7
cdr3_aa: CASRKGTESYEQYF; cdr3_nt: TGTGCCAGCAGAAAAGGGACCGAATCCTACGAGCAGTACTTC; v_call: TRBV5-6; d_call: NA; clone_size: NA; j_call: TRBJ2-7
cdr3_aa: CSAPSGDEQYF; cdr3_nt: TGCAGTGCCCCGTCAGGGGACGAGCAGTACTTC; v_call: TRBV20-1; d_call: NA; clone_size: NA; j_call: TRBJ2-7
cdr3_aa: CASSLGGRETQYF; cdr3_nt: TGTGCCAGCAGCTTAGGGGGTAGAGAGACCCAGTACTTC; v_call: TRBV7-9; d_call: NA; clone_size: NA; j_call: TRBJ2-5
cdr3_aa: CASSLGGGQPQHF; cdr3_nt: TGTGCCAGCAGCTTAGGGGGTGGCCAGCCCCAGCATTTT; v_call: TRBV7-8; d_call: NA; clone_size: NA; j_call: TRBJ1-5
cdr3_aa: CASSSQGVYGYTF; cdr3_nt: TGCGCCAGCAGCTCACAGGGGGTTTATGGCTACACCTTC; v_call: TRBV5-1; d_call: TRBD1; clone_size: NA; j_call: TRBJ1-2
cdr3_aa: CASSIDLDLGRTQYF; cdr3_nt: TGTGCCAGTAGTATAGATTTGGACCTCGGACGGACCCAGTACTTC; v_call: TRBV19; d_call: NA; clone_size: NA; j_call: TRBJ2-5
cdr3_aa: CASSVRNTQYF; cdr3_nt: TGTGCCAGCAGCGTTAGAAATACGCAGTATTTT; v_call: TRBV2; d_call: NA; clone_size: NA; j_call: TRBJ2-3
cdr3_aa: CASSPPGLIYGYTF; cdr3_nt: TGTGCCAGCAGCCCCCCGGGACTGATCTATGGCTACACCTTC; v_call: TRBV5-5; d_call: NA; clone_size: NA; j_call: TRBJ1-2
cdr3_aa: CASSGRGGTLPYEQYF; cdr3_nt: TGTGCCAGCAGTGGAAGGGGCGGGACACTGCCCTACGAGCAGTACTTC; v_call: TRBV2; d_call: NA; clone_size: NA; j_call: TRBJ2-7
cdr3_aa: CASSVEDRPNNEQFF; cdr3_nt: TGTGCCAGCAGCGTAGAGGACAGGCCGAACAATGAGCAGTTCTTC; v_call: TRBV9; d_call: TRBD1; clone_size: NA; j_call: TRBJ2-1
cdr3_aa: CASSRIDSLYGYTF; cdr3_nt: TGTGCCAGCAGTCGGATCGACAGCCTCTATGGCTACACCTTC; v_call: TRBV6-5; d_call: NA; clone_size: once; j_call: TRBJ1-2
cdr3_aa: CASSLAGGKYNEQFF; cdr3_nt: TGTGCCAGCAGTTTAGCGGGGGGAAAATACAATGAGCAGTTCTTC; v_call: TRBV11-2; d_call: TRBD2; clone_size: NA; j_call: TRBJ2-1
cdr3_aa: CASSRGSDRRLYEQYF; cdr3_nt: TGCGCCAGCAGCAGGGGGTCGGACCGACGGTTATACGAGCAGTACTTC; v_call: TRBV5-1; d_call: NA; clone_size: NA; j_call: TRBJ2-7
cdr3_aa: CAISESDRGPDTQYF; cdr3_nt: TGTGCCATCAGTGAGTCGGACAGGGGGCCAGATACGCAGTATTTT; v_call: TRBV10-3; d_call: TRBD1; clone_size: NA; j_call: TRBJ2-3
cdr3_aa: CASSYTGEYGYTF; cdr3_nt: TGTGCCAGCAGTTACACAGGGGAATATGGCTACACCTTC; v_call: TRBV6-5; d_call: TRBD1; clone_size: NA; j_call: TRBJ1-2
cdr3_aa: CASSFRTASYEQYF; cdr3_nt: TGCGCCAGCAGCTTTAGAACAGCTTCCTACGAGCAGTACTTC; v_call: TRBV5-1; d_call: NA; clone_size: NA; j_call: TRBJ2-7
cdr3_aa: CASKRGTGELFF; cdr3_nt: TGTGCCAGCAAACGGGGCACCGGGGAGCTGTTTTTT; v_call: TRBV28; d_call: NA; clone_size: NA; j_call: TRBJ2-2
cdr3_aa: CASSLTGGSADTQYF; cdr3_nt: TGTGCCAGCAGCTTAACAGGGGGCTCTGCAGATACGCAGTATTTT; v_call: TRBV7-3; d_call: TRBD1; clone_size: NA; j_call: TRBJ2-3
cdr3_aa: CASSAPRGVLMNTEAFF; cdr3_nt: TGCGCCAGCAGCGCCCCGCGGGGGGTACTAATGAACACTGAAGCTTTCTTT; v_call: TRBV5-1; d_call: NA; clone_size: NA; j_call: TRBJ1-1
cdr3_aa: CASSFRQAGYNEQFF; cdr3_nt: TGTGCCAGCAGCTTCCGACAGGCCGGGTACAATGAGCAGTTCTTC; v_call: TRBV5-6; d_call: NA; clone_size: NA; j_call: TRBJ2-1
cdr3_aa: CASSRGWGRTLEQYF; cdr3_nt: TGTGCCAGCAGTCGGGGATGGGGGAGGACGCTCGAGCAGTACTTC; v_call: TRBV6-5; d_call: NA; clone_size: NA; j_call: TRBJ2-7
cdr3_aa: CASSFGNTGELFF; cdr3_nt: TGTGCCAGCAGTTTTGGGAACACCGGGGAGCTGTTTTTT; v_call: TRBV27; d_call: NA; clone_size: NA; j_call: TRBJ2-2
cdr3_aa: CASGIRGDWREISDTQYF; cdr3_nt: TGTGCCAGCGGTATCCGGGGGGATTGGCGGGAGATATCAGATACGCAGTATTTT; v_call: TRBV13; d_call: TRBD2; clone_size: NA; j_call: TRBJ2-3
cdr3_aa: CASSLRLSSTDTQYF; cdr3_nt: TGTGCCAGCAGCTTGAGGTTATCTAGCACAGATACGCAGTATTTT; v_call: TRBV13; d_call: NA; clone_size: NA; j_call: TRBJ2-3
cdr3_aa: CASSSSRDRGRVYGYTF; cdr3_nt: TGCGCCAGCAGCTCGTCCCGGGACAGGGGGCGCGTCTATGGCTACACCTTC; v_call: TRBV5-1; d_call: TRBD1; clone_size: NA; j_call: TRBJ1-2
cdr3_aa: CASSLGQLNTEAFF; cdr3_nt: TGTGCCAGCAGCTTAGGGCAGTTGAACACTGAAGCTTTCTTT; v_call: TRBV7-8; d_call: NA; clone_size: NA; j_call: TRBJ1-1